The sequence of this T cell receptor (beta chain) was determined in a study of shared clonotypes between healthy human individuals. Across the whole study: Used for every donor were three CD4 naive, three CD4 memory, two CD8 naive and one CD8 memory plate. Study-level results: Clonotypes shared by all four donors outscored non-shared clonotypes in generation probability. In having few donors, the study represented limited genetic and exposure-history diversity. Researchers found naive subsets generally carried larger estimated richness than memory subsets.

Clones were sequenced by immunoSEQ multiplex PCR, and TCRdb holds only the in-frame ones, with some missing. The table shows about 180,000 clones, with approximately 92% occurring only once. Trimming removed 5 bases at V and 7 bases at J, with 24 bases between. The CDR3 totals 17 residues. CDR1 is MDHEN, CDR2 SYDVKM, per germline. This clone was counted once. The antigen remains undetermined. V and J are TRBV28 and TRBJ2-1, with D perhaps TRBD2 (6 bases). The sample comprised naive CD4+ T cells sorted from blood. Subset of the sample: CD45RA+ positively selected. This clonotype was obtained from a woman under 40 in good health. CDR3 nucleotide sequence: TGTGCCAGCAGTCCAAGGACTACCCATCCCGCCGAGAATGAGCAGTTCTTC. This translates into CASSPRTTHPAENEQFF.